This TCR beta chain was sequenced in a study of CD8 T cells in Susac syndrome. Diagnostic criteria defined recently for definite or probable disease were met by the Susac syndrome patients. Reverse transcription of roughly 0.45 to 1 ug RNA used random hexamers. The CDR3 of TCR beta was amplified by immunoSEQ multiplex PCR across 54 Vbeta and 13 Jbeta. Each CDR3 protein gets one entry after TCRdb re-called the immunoSEQ multiplex PCR reads with MiXCR. The table shows tens of thousands of distinct CDR3 sequences, with roughly 96% occurring only once. V gave up 6 bases and J gave up 9 bases, with 11 bases separating them. Per the germline V gene, CDR1 is MNHEY and CDR2 is SMNVEV (reference sequence). CDR3 size: 11 residues.

V gene TRBV27 combines with J gene TRBJ2-5; maybe TRBD2 (7 bases). The sequencing input was CD8+ T cells from PBMCs. The sequence derives from a human donor with Susac syndrome. The CDR3 spells CASSLGGAQYF. The CDR3 DNA is TGTGCCAGCAGCCTAGGGGGGGCCCAGTACTTC.